These 19 T cell receptor beta chains share one sample of origin, sequenced in a study of cytomegalovirus exposure and HLA in healthy donors. Primers for the PCR totalled 60 Vbeta and 13 Jbeta. The table came from immunoSEQ multiplex PCR; TCRdb's copy has only in-frame clones and leaves some out. Among approximately 150,000 clones listed, roughly 77% were seen once. Source material: PBMCs. These receptors were collected from a young man in good health and CMV-seropositive.

This clone was seen only once. CDR3 sequence: CASSEQGGNTIYF. CDR3 DNA sequence: TGCGCCAGCAGTGAACAGGGAGGAAACACCATATATTTT. The chain couples TRBV10-2 to TRBJ1-3; weak D call: TRBD1 (6 bases). V was trimmed by 3 bases and J by 4 bases, leaving 7 bases between them. The CDR3 totals 13 residues. CDR1 and CDR2 (germline): WSHSY, SAAADI.

This clone has a handful of counts. The V gene is TRBV10-1, the J gene TRBJ2-2; TRBD2 matches at 11 bases. V was pared by 3 bases and J by 3 bases, with 3 bases of the junction left unmatched. The CDR3 is made up of 16 amino acids. In germline, CDR1 is WNHNN, CDR2 SYGVQD (reference sequence). DNA of the CDR3: TGCGCCAGCAGTGATGTTAGCGGGAGGGACACCGGGGAGCTGTTTTTT. This codes for CASSDVSGRDTGELFF.

The chain links TRBV6-1 to TRBJ2-1; tentative D call: TRBD2 (5 bases). Germline V gives CDR1 MNHNS, CDR2 SASEGT. The CDR3 is 14 amino acids. V was cut by 3 bases and J by 9 bases, with 15 bases left in between. The CDR3 region is CASSDGLGASEQFF. The CDR3 DNA is TGTGCCAGCAGTGACGGTTTGGGAGCCAGTGAGCAGTTCTTC.

This clone has only one observation. V gene TRBV19 combines with J gene TRBJ2-5; D remains unclear. Germline V gives CDR1 LNHDA, CDR2 SQIVND (reference sequence). This CDR3 is 14 amino acids long. Trimming removed 6 bases from V and 2 bases from J, with 13 bases in between. The CDR3 loop reads CASSRNRNQETQYF. As DNA, the CDR3 is TGTGCCAGTAGCAGAAACAGAAATCAAGAGACCCAGTACTTC.

The chain combines TRBV18 with TRBJ1-4; no clear D gene. Between the trimmed V and J ends, which lost 0 bases and 0 bases, there was a span of 5 bases. CDR1 KGHSH and CDR2 LQKENI come from the germline V gene. The CDR3 length is 15 residues. The CDR3 coding sequence is TGTGCCAGCTCACCACCGACAACAACTAATGAAAAACTGTTTTTT. It codes for CASSPPTTTNEKLFF.

The rearrangement joins TRBV5-4 to TRBJ1-2; 9 nucleotides match TRBD1. This CDR3 spans 15 amino acids. Germline V CDR1 and CDR2: SGHNT, YYREEE (reference sequence). V trimming: 3 bases; J trimming: 4 bases; junction bases outside the gene matches: 7. The CDR3 region is CASSSWTGDGYGYTF. CDR3 bases: TGTGCCAGCAGCTCGTGGACAGGGGATGGCTATGGCTACACCTTC.

This sequence joins TRBV30 and TRBJ2-1; possible D gene TRBD2, 5 bases. The CDR3 contains 18 residues. Looked up from germline, CDR1 is GTSNPN and CDR2 is SVGIG (reference sequence). Between the trimmed V and J ends, which lost 1 base and 0 bases, there was a span of 19 bases. The CDR3 is CAWSGYLAGSDSYNEQFF. Here the CDR3 DNA reads TGTGCCTGGAGTGGTTATCTTGCGGGCAGCGACTCCTACAATGAGCAGTTCTTC.

CDR3 in amino acids: CASISGSSYEQYF. The CDR3 DNA reads as TGTGCCAGCATTAGCGGGAGCTCCTACGAGCAGTACTTC. The chain is built from TRBV28 and TRBJ2-7; 9 bases match TRBD2. Germline V gene sequence: CDR1 MDHEN, CDR2 SYDVKM. V trimming: 7 bases; J trimming: 0 bases; junction bases outside the gene matches: 1. There are 13 residues in the CDR3.

This clone was found a few times. The chain couples TRBV6-6 to TRBJ1-4; maybe TRBD1 (5 bases). The V end lost 5 bases, the J end lost 0 bases, and 7 bases lay between the germline ends. The CDR3 contains 14 residues. Germline values: CDR1 MNHNY, CDR2 SVGAGI (reference sequence). CDR3 DNA sequence: TGTGCCAGCAGTAGGACAACAACTAATGAAAAACTGTTTTTT. It specifies CASSRTTTNEKLFF.

The V gene is TRBV5-1, the J gene TRBJ2-4; TRBD2 matches at 10 bases. Germline V CDR1 and CDR2: SGHRS, YFSETQ. The CDR3 has 19 amino acids. Trimming removed 0 bases from V and 8 bases from J; junction bases left unmatched: 17. CDR3 nucleotides: TGCGCCAGCAGCTTGGCTCGAGATAGCGGGAGGCTTGATCGAGACATTCAGTACTTC. Protein sequence: CASSLARDSGRLDRDIQYF.

This chain joins TRBV15 and TRBJ2-7; 10 nucleotides line up with TRBD1. The V gene's germline CDR1 is LNHNV and CDR2 YYDKDF (reference sequence). V trimming: 5 bases; J trimming: 3 bases; junction bases outside the gene matches: 4. There are 14 residues in the CDR3. The CDR3 DNA reads TGTGCCACCAGCGAAGGACAGGGGGGCTACGAGCAGTACTTC. It codes for CATSEGQGGYEQYF.

The rearrangement links TRBV2 to TRBJ1-4; 7 nucleotides match TRBD1. V gave up 9 bases and J gave up 8 bases; unmatched junction bases: 3. CDR1 and CDR2 from the germline V gene are SNHLY and FYNNEI. This CDR3 has 11 amino acids. CDR3 protein: CASHRGEKLFF. CDR3 DNA sequence: TGTGCCAGTCACAGGGGCGAAAAACTGTTTTTT.

This chain connects TRBV30 to TRBJ1-4; TRBD1 aligns across 10 bases. The germline V gene has CDR1 GTSNPN and CDR2 SVGIG (reference sequence). The CDR3 has 15 amino acids. J gave up 7 bases and V 1 base, and 6 bases lay outside the gene matches. CDR3 coding DNA: TGTGCCTGGAGTGGACAGGGGGCGCGGGGTGAAAAACTGTTTTTT. This sequence encodes CAWSGQGARGEKLFF.

This chain uses TRBV28 with TRBJ1-1; weak D call: TRBD1 (5 bases). The germline gives CDR1 MDHEN, CDR2 SYDVKM. This CDR3 has 14 residues. Trimming pared 6 bases from V and 5 bases from J, leaving 16 bases between. The CDR3: CASSLHGGGTEAFF. Here the CDR3 DNA reads TGTGCCAGCAGCCTCCATGGGGGGGGTACTGAAGCTTTCTTT.

The chain's CDR3 is CASSPRPGVNEKLFF. The CDR3 DNA reads TGTGCCAGCTCACCACGACCAGGGGTTAATGAAAAACTGTTTTTT. The V gene is TRBV18, the J gene TRBJ1-4; maybe TRBD1 (6 bases). CDR1 and CDR2 (germline): KGHSH, LQKENI. The CDR3 runs to 15 residues. Trimming stripped 1 base from V and 4 bases from J, with 10 bases between. Together with reference TRBV18 and TRBJ1-4, the CDR3 gives the full variable domain: NAGVMQNPRHLVRRRGQEARLRCSPMKGHSHVYWYRQLPEEGLKFMVYLQKENIIDESGMPKERFSAEFPKEGPSILRIQQVVRGDSAAYFCASSPRPGVNEKLFFGSGTQLSVL.

The chain carries TRBV11-1 and TRBJ2-1; the D gene is possibly TRBD2 (6 bases). Per the germline V gene, CDR1 is SGHAT and CDR2 is FQDESV (reference sequence). The CDR3 sequence is 14 residues long. V was clipped by 5 bases and J by 5 bases, with 13 bases between them. This CDR3 reads CASSLVGRNNEQFF. CDR3 DNA sequence: TGTGCCAGCAGCCTGGTCGGGAGAAACAATGAGCAGTTCTTC. Drawing the rest from reference TRBV11-1 and TRBJ2-1, the complete variable domain is EAEVAQSPRYKITEKSQAVAFWCDPISGHATLYWYRQILGQGPELLVQFQDESVVDDSQLPKDRFSAERLKGVDSTLKIQPAELGDSAMYLCASSLVGRNNEQFFGPGTRLTVL.

In this sample, this clone turned up a few times. The rearrangement joins TRBV28 to TRBJ1-2, with 9 bases fitting TRBD1. V dropped 1 base and J dropped 4; count of bases not matched to a gene: 7. The V gene's germline CDR1 is MDHEN and CDR2 SYDVKM. There are 16 residues in the CDR3. CDR3 DNA sequence: TGTGCCAGCAGTTTATCGGGGACAGGGACCCTCTATGGCTACACCTTC. This translates into CASSLSGTGTLYGYTF.

CDR3 loop: CASTVGGAATEAFF. The CDR3 DNA reads TGTGCCAGCACGGTGGGAGGAGCTGCCACTGAAGCTTTCTTT. This rearrangement joins TRBV5-4 to TRBJ1-1; D uncertain. This CDR3 region has 14 residues. Germline lookup yields CDR1 SGHNT and CDR2 YYREEE (reference sequence). The germline V and J ends were trimmed by 6 bases and 4 bases, with 16 bases remaining between them. Full variable domain (outside the CDR3, taken from reference TRBV5-4 and TRBJ1-1): ETGVTQSPTHLIKTRGQQVTLRCSSQSGHNTVSWYQQALGQGPQFIFQYYREEENGRGNFPPRFSGLQFPNYSSELNVNALELDDSALYLCASTVGGAATEAFFGQGTRLTVV.

This chain uses TRBV10-1 with TRBJ1-1; 9 bases fit TRBD1. V shed 6 bases, J shed 1 base, and the junction held 9 bases outside the gene matches. Germline CDR1 and CDR2: WNHNN and SYGVQD (reference sequence). The CDR3 is 16 residues long. The CDR3 sequence: CASSAGTGSPNTEAFF. CDR3 coding DNA: TGCGCCAGCAGCGCCGGGACAGGGAGTCCGAACACTGAAGCTTTCTTT.